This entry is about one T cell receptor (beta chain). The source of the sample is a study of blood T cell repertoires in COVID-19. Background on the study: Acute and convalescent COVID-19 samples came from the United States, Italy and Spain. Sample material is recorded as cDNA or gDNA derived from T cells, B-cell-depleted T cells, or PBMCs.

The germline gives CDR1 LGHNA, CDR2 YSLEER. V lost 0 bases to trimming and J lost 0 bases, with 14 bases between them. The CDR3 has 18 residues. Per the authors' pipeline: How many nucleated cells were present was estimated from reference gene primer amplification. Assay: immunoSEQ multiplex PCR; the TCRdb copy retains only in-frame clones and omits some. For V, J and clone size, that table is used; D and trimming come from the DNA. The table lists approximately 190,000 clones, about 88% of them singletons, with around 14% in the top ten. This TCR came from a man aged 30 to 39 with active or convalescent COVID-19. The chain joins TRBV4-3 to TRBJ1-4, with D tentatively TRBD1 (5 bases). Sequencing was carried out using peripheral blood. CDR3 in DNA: TGCGCCAGCAGCCAAGATGTGCGACAGTCTGCAACTAATGAAAAACTGTTTTTT. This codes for CASSQDVRQSATNEKLFF.